This T cell receptor beta chain was profiled in a study of blood T cell repertoires in COVID-19. Assignments of participants to cohorts depended upon their own reported clinical history. Germline V gives CDR1 SGHVS, CDR2 FNYEAQ. The CDR3 runs 16 residues. Trimming cost V 1 base and J 7 bases; bases outside gene matches: 11. As handled by the study authors: Counts of nucleated cells, estimated from reference gene primer amplification, were obtained. Using immunoSEQ multiplex PCR, the repertoire was profiled, and TCRdb retains in-frame clones only, with some absent. The D gene and trimming were derived from the DNA, and the V and J assignments and clone size from that table. The profile shows around 200,000 clones, about nine tenths of them singletons.

This TCR was sampled from a woman aged 35 to 49 with acute COVID-19. The sequenced material came from PBMCs or T cells enriched from blood (not recorded which). This rearrangement joins TRBV7-6 to TRBJ1-2; the match to TRBD1 covers 8 bases. The chain's CDR3 is CASSLEVQGAPGGYTF. CDR3 bases: TGTGCCAGCAGCTTAGAAGTTCAGGGGGCCCCCGGTGGCTACACCTTC. Full variable domain (outside the CDR3, taken from reference TRBV7-6 and TRBJ1-2): GAGVSQSPRYKVTKRGQDVALRCDPISGHVSLYWYRQALGQGPEFLTYFNYEAQQDKSGLPNDRFSAERPEGSISTLTIQRTEQRDSAMYRCASSLEVQGAPGGYTFGSGTRLTVV.